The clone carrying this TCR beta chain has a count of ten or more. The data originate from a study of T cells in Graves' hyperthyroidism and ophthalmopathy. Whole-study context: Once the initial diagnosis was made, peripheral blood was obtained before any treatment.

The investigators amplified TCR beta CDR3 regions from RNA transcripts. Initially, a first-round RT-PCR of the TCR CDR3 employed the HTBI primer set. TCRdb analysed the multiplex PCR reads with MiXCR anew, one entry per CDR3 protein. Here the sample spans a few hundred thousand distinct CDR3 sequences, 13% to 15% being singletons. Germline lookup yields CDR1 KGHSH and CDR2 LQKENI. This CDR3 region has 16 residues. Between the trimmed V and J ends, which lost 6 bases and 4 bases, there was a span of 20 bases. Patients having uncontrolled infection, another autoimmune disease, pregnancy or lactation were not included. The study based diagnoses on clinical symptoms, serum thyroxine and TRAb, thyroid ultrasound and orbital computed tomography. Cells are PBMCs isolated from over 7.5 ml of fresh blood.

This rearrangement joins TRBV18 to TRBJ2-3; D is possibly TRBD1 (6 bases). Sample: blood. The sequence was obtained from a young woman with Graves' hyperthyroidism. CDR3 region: CASSPPDSGFPDTQYF. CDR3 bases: TGTGCCAGCTCCCCGCCGGACAGTGGGTTTCCAGATACGCAGTATTTT.